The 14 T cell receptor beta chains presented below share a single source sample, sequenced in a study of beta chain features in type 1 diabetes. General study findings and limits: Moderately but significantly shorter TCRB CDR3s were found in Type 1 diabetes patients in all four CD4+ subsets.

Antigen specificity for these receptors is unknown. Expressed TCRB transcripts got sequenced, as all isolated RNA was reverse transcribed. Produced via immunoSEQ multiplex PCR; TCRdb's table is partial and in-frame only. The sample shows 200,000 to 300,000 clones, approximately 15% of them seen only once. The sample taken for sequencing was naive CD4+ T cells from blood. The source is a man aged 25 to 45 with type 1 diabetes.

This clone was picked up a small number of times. In DNA, the CDR3 is TGTGCCTGGAGTGTAACAGGGATCGGGCAGCCCCAGCATTTT. Its protein product is CAWSVTGIGQPQHF. The chain is built from TRBV30 and TRBJ1-5; maybe TRBD1 (6 bases). The CDR3 contains 14 residues. Trimming stripped 0 bases from V and 7 bases from J, with 13 bases between. Germline CDR1 is GTSNPN and CDR2 is SVGIG (reference sequence).

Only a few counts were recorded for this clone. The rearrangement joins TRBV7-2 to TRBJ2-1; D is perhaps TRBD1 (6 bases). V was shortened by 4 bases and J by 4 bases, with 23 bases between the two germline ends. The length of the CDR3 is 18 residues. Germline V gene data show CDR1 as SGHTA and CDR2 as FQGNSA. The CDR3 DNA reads TGTGCCAGCAGCTCCCAGACAGGCGACCTTACCTCGTACAATGAGCAGTTCTTC. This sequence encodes CASSSQTGDLTSYNEQFF.

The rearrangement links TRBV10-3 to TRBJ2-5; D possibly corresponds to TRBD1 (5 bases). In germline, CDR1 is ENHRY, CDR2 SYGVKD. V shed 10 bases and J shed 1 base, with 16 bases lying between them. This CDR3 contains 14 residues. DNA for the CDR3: TGTGCCACAAGGGGTGGACCAGGCCAAGAGACCCAGTACTTC. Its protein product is CATRGGPGQETQYF.

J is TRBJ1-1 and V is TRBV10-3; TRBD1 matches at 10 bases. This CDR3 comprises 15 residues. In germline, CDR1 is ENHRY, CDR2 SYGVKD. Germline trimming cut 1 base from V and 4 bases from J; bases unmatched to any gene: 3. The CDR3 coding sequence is TGTGCCATCAGTGAGTTGGGACAGGGGTCCACTGAAGCTTTCTTT. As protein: CAISELGQGSTEAFF.

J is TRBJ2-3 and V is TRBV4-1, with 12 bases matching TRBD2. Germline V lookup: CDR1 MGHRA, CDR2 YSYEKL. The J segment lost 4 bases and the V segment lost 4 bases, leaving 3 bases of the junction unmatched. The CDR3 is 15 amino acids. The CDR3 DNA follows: TGCGCCAGCAGCCCGACTAGCGGGGGACCAGATACGCAGTATTTT. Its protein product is CASSPTSGGPDTQYF.

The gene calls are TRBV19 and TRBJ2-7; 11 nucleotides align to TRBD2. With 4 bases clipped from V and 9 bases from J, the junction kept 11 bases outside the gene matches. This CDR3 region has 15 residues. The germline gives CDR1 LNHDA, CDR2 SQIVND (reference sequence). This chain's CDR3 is CASSTAETSGAWQYF. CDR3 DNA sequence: TGTGCCAGTAGTACCGCCGAGACTAGCGGGGCGTGGCAGTACTTC.

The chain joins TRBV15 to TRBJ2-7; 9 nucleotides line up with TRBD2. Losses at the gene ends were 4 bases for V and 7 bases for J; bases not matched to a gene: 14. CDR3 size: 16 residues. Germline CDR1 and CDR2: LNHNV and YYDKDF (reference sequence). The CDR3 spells CATSKSTGLAVREQYF. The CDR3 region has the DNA TGTGCCACCAGCAAATCCACGGGACTAGCAGTGAGGGAGCAGTACTTC.

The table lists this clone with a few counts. This chain's CDR3 is CASSLERTGEAFF. CDR3 coding DNA: TGTGCCAGCAGCTTAGAGCGGACAGGGGAAGCTTTCTTT. The gene calls are TRBV7-9 and TRBJ1-1, with 8 bases aligning to TRBD1. CDR1 is SEHNR, CDR2 FQNEAQ, per germline (reference sequence). With V trimmed by 1 base and J by 8 bases, 3 bases remained unmatched. The CDR3 has 13 amino acids.

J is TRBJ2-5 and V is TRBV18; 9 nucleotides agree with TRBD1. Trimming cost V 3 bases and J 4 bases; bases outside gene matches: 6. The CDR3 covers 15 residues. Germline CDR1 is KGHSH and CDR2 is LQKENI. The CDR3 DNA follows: TGTGCCAGCTCACCGCCAAAGGACAGGGGAGAGACCCAGTACTTC. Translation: CASSPPKDRGETQYF.

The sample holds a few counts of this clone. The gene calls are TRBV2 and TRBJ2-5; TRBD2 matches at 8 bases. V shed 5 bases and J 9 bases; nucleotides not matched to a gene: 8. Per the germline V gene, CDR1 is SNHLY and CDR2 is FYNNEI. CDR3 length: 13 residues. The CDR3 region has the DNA TGTGCCAGCAGTACTAGCGGAACTACGTCCCAGTACTTC. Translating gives CASSTSGTTSQYF.

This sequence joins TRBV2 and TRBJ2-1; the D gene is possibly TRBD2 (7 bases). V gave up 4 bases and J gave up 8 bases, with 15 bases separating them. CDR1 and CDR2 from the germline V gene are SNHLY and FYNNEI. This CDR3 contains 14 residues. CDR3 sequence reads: CASSVLGGGDEQFF. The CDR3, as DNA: TGTGCCAGCAGTGTCCTAGGAGGGGGGGATGAGCAGTTCTTC.

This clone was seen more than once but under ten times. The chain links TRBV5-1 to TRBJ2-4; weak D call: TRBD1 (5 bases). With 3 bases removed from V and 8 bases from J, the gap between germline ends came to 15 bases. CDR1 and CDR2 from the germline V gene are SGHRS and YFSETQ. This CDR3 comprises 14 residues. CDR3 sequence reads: CASSYDSRGDIQYF. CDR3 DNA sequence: TGCGCCAGCAGCTATGACAGCCGTGGAGACATTCAGTACTTC.

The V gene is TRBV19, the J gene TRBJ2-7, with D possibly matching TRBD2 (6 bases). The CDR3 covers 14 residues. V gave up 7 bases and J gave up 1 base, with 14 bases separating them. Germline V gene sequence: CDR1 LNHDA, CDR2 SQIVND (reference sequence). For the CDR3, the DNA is TGTGCCAGTACCTCGGGAGACAGTTCCTACGAGCAGTACTTC. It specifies CASTSGDSSYEQYF.

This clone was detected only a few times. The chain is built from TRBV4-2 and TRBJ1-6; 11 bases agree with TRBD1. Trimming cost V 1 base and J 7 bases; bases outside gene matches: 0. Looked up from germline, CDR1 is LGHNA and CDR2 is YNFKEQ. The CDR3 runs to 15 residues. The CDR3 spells CASSQGDRGNSPLHF. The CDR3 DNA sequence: TGTGCCAGCAGCCAAGGGGACAGGGGGAATTCACCCCTCCACTTT.